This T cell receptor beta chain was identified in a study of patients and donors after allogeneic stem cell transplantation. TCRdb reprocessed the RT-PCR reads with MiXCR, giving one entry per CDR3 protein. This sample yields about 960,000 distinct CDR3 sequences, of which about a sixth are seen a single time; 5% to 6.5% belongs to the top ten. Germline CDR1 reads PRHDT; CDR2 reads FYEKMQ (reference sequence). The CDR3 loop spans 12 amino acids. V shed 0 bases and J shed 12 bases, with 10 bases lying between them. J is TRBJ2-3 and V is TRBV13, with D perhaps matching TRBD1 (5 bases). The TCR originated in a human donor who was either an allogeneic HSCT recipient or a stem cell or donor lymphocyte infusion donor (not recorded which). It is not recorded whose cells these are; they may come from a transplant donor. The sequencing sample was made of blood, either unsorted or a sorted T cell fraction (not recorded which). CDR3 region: CASSLGRALQYF. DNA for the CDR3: TGTGCCAGCAGCTTAGGCAGGGCACTACAGTATTTT.